The 14 T cell receptor beta chains listed next were all sequenced from one sample in a study of patients and donors after allogeneic stem cell transplantation. TCRdb analysed the RT-PCR reads with MiXCR anew, one entry per CDR3 protein. The data contain approximately 160,000 distinct CDR3 sequences, around 30% of them singletons. Sequencing used blood, either unsorted or a sorted T cell fraction (not recorded which). The receptors were gathered from a human donor who was either an allogeneic HSCT recipient or a stem cell or donor lymphocyte infusion donor (not recorded which). It is not recorded whose cells these are; they may come from a transplant donor.

This chain joins TRBV5-1 and TRBJ2-7; unclear D gene. Trimming stripped 0 bases from V and 4 bases from J, with 14 bases between. The CDR3 runs 15 residues. Germline values: CDR1 SGHRS, CDR2 YFSETQ. In nucleotides, the CDR3 is TGCGCCAGCAGCTTGGGTACCTCGATTGGGTACGAGCAGTACTTC. Its protein product is CASSLGTSIGYEQYF.

This clonotype was counted a few times. This chain connects TRBV12-3 or TRBV12-4 to TRBJ2-2; D is unresolved. CDR3 length: 11 residues. Trimming pared 2 bases from V and 6 bases from J, leaving 1 base between. The CDR3 coding sequence is TGTGCCAGCAGTTTATCCGGGGAGCTGTTTTTT. Its translation is CASSLSGELFF.

In this sample, this clonotype turned up a few times. The chain couples TRBV2 to TRBJ2-4; D perhaps matches TRBD1 (6 bases). CDR1 is SNHLY and CDR2 is FYNNEI in the germline V gene. Trimming removed 7 bases at V and 0 bases at J, with 13 bases between. The CDR3 extends over 15 amino acids. DNA for the CDR3: TGTGCCAGCATGGGGACACCGCTAGCCAAAAACATTCAGTACTTC. This translates into CASMGTPLAKNIQYF.

This clonotype was counted ten times or more. The chain recombines TRBV28 with TRBJ2-7; perhaps TRBD1 as D (6 bases). In germline, CDR1 is MDHEN, CDR2 SYDVKM. Trimming shortened V by 4 bases and J by 1 base, and 11 bases separated the two germline ends. The CDR3 covers 14 residues. The CDR3 region is CASSYPTGSYEQYF. The CDR3 nucleotides are TGTGCCAGCAGTTACCCCACAGGGTCCTACGAGCAGTACTTC. The full variable domain, its missing parts supplied by reference TRBV28 and TRBJ2-7, is DVKVTQSSRYLVKRTGEKVFLECVQDMDHENMFWYRQDPGLGLRLIYFSYDVKMKEKGDIPEGYSVSREKKERFSLILESASTNQTSMYLCASSYPTGSYEQYFGPGTRLTVT.

This clonotype was found once. The V gene is TRBV9, the J gene TRBJ2-6, with D possibly matching TRBD1 (5 bases). The V gene's germline CDR1 is SGDLS and CDR2 YYNGEE. V was trimmed by 4 bases and J by 0 bases, leaving 8 bases between them. The CDR3 is 15 amino acids. The CDR3 region has the DNA TGTGCCAGCAGCAGACAGCTCTCTGGGGCCAACGTCCTGACTTTC. Its protein product is CASSRQLSGANVLTF.

V and J are TRBV4-2 and TRBJ2-1; TRBD2 matches 8 bases. Per the germline V gene, CDR1 is LGHNA and CDR2 is YNFKEQ. J was trimmed by 8 bases and V by 1 base; bases with no gene match: 7. The CDR3 has 15 residues. CDR3 protein: CASSQGVAGIDEQFF. CDR3 in DNA: TGTGCCAGCAGCCAAGGGGTAGCGGGAATCGATGAGCAGTTCTTC.

This clonotype was recorded many times. V usage is TRBV20-1 and J usage is TRBJ1-5; 10 nucleotides align to TRBD1. There are 14 residues in the CDR3. CDR1 DFQATT and CDR2 SNEGSKA come from the germline V gene (reference sequence). Trimming removed 4 bases from V and 6 bases from J; junction bases left unmatched: 6. The chain's CDR3 is CSATGTGAVQPQHF. CDR3 coding DNA: TGCAGTGCTACCGGGACAGGGGCGGTTCAGCCCCAGCATTTT.

The CDR3, as DNA: TGTGCCAGCAGCTTGGGGCCTCCTAGGGGCGGCTACACCTTC. Translating gives CASSLGPPRGGYTF. The chain carries TRBV7-9 and TRBJ1-2; weak D call: TRBD1 (5 bases). In germline, CDR1 is SEHNR, CDR2 FQNEAQ (reference sequence). This CDR3 has 14 residues. With 3 bases removed from V and 8 bases from J, the gap between germline ends came to 16 bases.

This clonotype was seen a handful of times. The CDR3 DNA is TGTGCCAGCAGCGTCTCTCAACAGGTCGGAAACACCATATATTTT. It translates to CASSVSQQVGNTIYF. The rearrangement joins TRBV9 to TRBJ1-3; weak D call: TRBD1 (5 bases). CDR1 and CDR2 (germline): SGDLS, YYNGEE. The CDR3 sequence is 15 residues long. The V gene lost 2 bases and the J gene lost 4 bases, with 13 bases spanning the gap.

The sample holds one count of this clonotype. This sequence joins TRBV20-1 and TRBJ2-3, with D hard to call. V lost 2 bases and J 0 bases, leaving 6 bases between the germline ends. The germline V gene has CDR1 DFQATT and CDR2 SNEGSKA (reference sequence). The CDR3 totals 13 residues. DNA of the CDR3: TGCAGTGCTAGACAGCCTAGCACAGATACGCAGTATTTT. It codes for CSARQPSTDTQYF.

This clonotype has at least ten counts. The V call is TRBV5-5, the J call TRBJ1-5; D is unclear. CDR3 size: 13 residues. The germline CDR1 and CDR2 sequences are SGHKS and YYEKEE (reference sequence). V was shortened by 0 bases and J by 4 bases, with 5 bases between the two germline ends. In DNA form, the CDR3 reads TGTGCCAGCAGCTTGGATGTAAATCAGCCCCAGCATTTT. Amino acid sequence: CASSLDVNQPQHF.

This clonotype turned up a few times. J is TRBJ1-2 and V is TRBV18; D gene unclear. With 0 bases removed from V and 1 base from J, the gap between germline ends came to 9 bases. The germline V gene encodes CDR1 KGHSH and CDR2 LQKENI. The length of the CDR3 is 15 residues. The CDR3 reads CASSPPFRFNYGYTF. CDR3 nucleotides: TGTGCCAGCTCACCACCGTTTCGGTTTAACTATGGCTACACCTTC.

V usage is TRBV12-3 or TRBV12-4 and J usage is TRBJ2-1; the D is unclear. This CDR3 is 17 amino acids long. Trimming removed 1 base at V and 4 bases at J, with 17 bases between. In DNA, the CDR3 is TGTGCCAGCAGTTTAGGTGTAGTGATAGGAAGGTACAATGAGCAGTTCTTC. This gives the protein CASSLGVVIGRYNEQFF.

This clonotype was seen more than once but under ten times. CDR3 sequence (DNA): TGTGCCAGCAGTTACTCGGGAAACATTCAGTACTTC. This encodes CASSYSGNIQYF. The V and J genes are TRBV6-2 or TRBV6-3 and TRBJ2-4; D call uncertain. The CDR3 is made up of 12 amino acids. The germline CDR1 and CDR2 sequences are MNHEY and SVGEGT. V was trimmed by 0 bases and J by 6 bases, leaving 3 bases between them.